This T cell receptor beta chain was recorded in a study of cytomegalovirus exposure and HLA in healthy donors (TCRdb year 2017). Background on the whole study: In an earlier analysis of some 550 of the donors, approximately 300 Gb of sequence data and some 100 million unique TCR beta sequences from 180 million or so T cells were reported. The study used immunosequencing to profile the T cell repertoires of approximately 640 subjects and linked those repertoires to cytomegalovirus serostatus. About 300 gigabases of sequencing data and some 85 million unique TCR sequences were included in an early release covering about 600 HLA-typed donors. On average, roughly 200,000 unique TCR beta nucleotide sequences were sequenced per donor among about 400 genotyped donors of the cohort, with approximately 18% of those sequences being non-productive. The study aimed to test whether signatures of past pathogen exposure could be identified by cataloging public T cell receptors. Both class I and class II loci were covered by HLA typing, at four-digit resolution. Alongside the repertoire data, information on donor age, sex, ethnicity and CMV serostatus was compiled. Every discovery cohort repertoire had been produced on one sequencing platform. Besides the first cohort of 500 to 700 subjects, a separate validation cohort made up of over 100 different subjects was used. Because of strong linkage in the cohort, four or five DR-DQ haplotypes were treated as single units for association and clustering. Genome-wide SNP genotypes for about 60% of the roughly 670 donors were used in a later genetic analysis, which treated that subset as a discovery cohort. In the later analysis, no new phenotypic data were used to find candidate immune exposures; instead, reliance was placed on TCR beta sequences and their occurrence across donors. Of the roughly 400 genotyped donors, 70% to 90% were placed in the genetic ancestry cluster associated with self-reported Caucasian donors. A later analysis re-examined previously published TCR beta repertoires from several hundred donors and added high-resolution HLA genotyping to investigate patterns of TCR occurrence. To predict cytomegalovirus infection status, the study brought together high-throughput TCR immunosequencing, statistical association of individual TCRs with disease status, and machine learning. An earlier analysis of approximately 630 of the donors applied high-throughput TCR beta sequencing to assess whether each TCR beta V gene segment acted as functional or pseudogenic. Typing coverage differed by locus: A, B, C, DRB1 and DQB1 were typed in roughly 620-630 donors, DQA1 in about 550, DPA1 in over 600, and DPB1 in just under 490. What the work shows at the level of the full study, not this receptor alone: The only immune exposure information available for the cohort was CMV serostatus. Because HLA typing was missing for some donors at each locus, association tests included only the typed subset. The study gave a list of over 150 TCR beta chains associated with cytomegalovirus. A cluster of highly shared sequence variants was judged likely to represent a technical artifact of the sequencing pipeline. A further reported finding was that TCR beta sequences accurately predicted the HLA-A and HLA-B alleles for most subjects in the first cohort. Sequencing depth was assumed to be roughly uniform across donors in the presence/absence analyses, though that assumption may not hold. At a false discovery rate of 0.05, a later analysis linked about 16,000 TCR beta sequences to specific HLA alleles. Broadly in line with IMGT annotations, most TCR beta V segments showed up in productive rearrangements about 90% or about 30% of the time in an earlier analysis of 450 to 750 of the donors. A later analysis found that most CMV-associated TCR beta chains appeared HLA-restricted, with HLA associations seemingly driven largely by CMV exposure. It was suggested by the authors that the approach could potentially be generalized to other disease states and immunological phenotypes. The cohort was sequenced for TCR beta chains only, and without alpha or paired-chain data the features that could be detected were limited. In a later genetic analysis, fewer N-insertions in productive TCRs were reported among donors in an Asian-associated ancestry cluster than the roughly 710-donor mean. Linkage disequilibrium might explain the correlated functional status among segregating V segments, but an unknown experimental factor could not be excluded. Across donors, most TCR sequences were observed very rarely, whereas some public TCRs were present in many individuals. According to a later analysis, parvovirus B19, influenza, CMV and Epstein-Barr virus appeared linked to several top co-occurrence clusters. A later genetic analysis associated a missense DCLRE1C variant with V-gene and J-gene trimming of TCR beta chains, and an independent cohort replicated the association. Strong co-occurrence of HLA alleles, especially DR and DQ, made assigning TCR associations to individual alleles difficult. In vitro tests confirmed that a few of the cytomegalovirus-associated TCR beta chains recognize cytomegalovirus antigens. Compared with equally common non-associated chains, HLA-associated TCR beta chains in a later analysis were more clonally expanded and had lower generation probabilities. Some IMGT-functional V segments, including TRBV6-2 and TRBV6-3, could not be told apart with the 87-base-pair reads, so those segments were excluded. In a later analysis, TCR association rates were found to vary across HLA loci, with the most associated TCRs seen for DRB1 alleles and the fewest for HLA-C alleles. The classifier was reported to diagnose cytomegalovirus status with high specificity and sensitivity in both the original and validation cohorts. Because counts were too low, seventeen rarely observed V segments, including chromosome 9 orphons, were left out of the earlier analysis of 587 of the donors.

As to this clone: No antigen is known for it. No much larger clone is present one base from it, and per-base qualities are unavailable.

Library method: the immunoSEQ multiplex PCR assay. A mixture of 60 forward primers for TCR Vbeta segments and 13 reverse primers for TCR Jbeta segments was used in the multiplex PCR. The CDR3 region of rearranged TCR beta genes was amplified from genomic DNA by a multiplex PCR assay. Amplified TCR beta libraries were sequenced as 87-base-pair reads on the Illumina HiSeq System. Under the source paper's analysis protocol: A later analysis counted around 72 million unique TCR beta chains across the 650 to 800 repertoires, and 10 million to 12 million of these chains were shared by at least two donors. Raw reads were error-corrected and collapsed into unique sequences by a nearest-neighbor algorithm in which closely related sequences were merged to remove PCR and sequencing errors. V, D and J gene segments were assigned by aligning CDR3 sequences to IMGT reference sequences. For a sequence to be retained, at least a six-nucleotide match to both a V gene segment and a J gene segment was required. A rearrangement counted as productive if the CDR3 had no stop codons and remained in frame with V and J, and every other rearrangement counted as non-productive. Following IMGT convention, CDR3 was defined as the stretch from the second conserved V-encoded cysteine up to the conserved J-encoded phenylalanine. In an earlier analysis of just under 600 of the donors, sequences lacking an unambiguous match to a single V gene segment were excluded. In an earlier analysis of about 590 of the donors, a V segment was called functional when productive rearrangements were above 56.7%, and segregating when the standard deviation between donors exceeded 5%. A statistical classification framework was built for diagnosing cytomegalovirus status from the catalog of TCR beta chain sequences. A later analysis assigned V and J genes by comparing TCR nucleotide sequences with IMGT/GENE-DB human TR gene sequences. Using the TCRdist pipeline, a later analysis assigned CDR3 sequences along with most-parsimonious VDJ recombination scenarios. In a later analysis, each TCR beta chain was defined by its CDR3 amino acid sequence together with its V-gene family, and reads lacking a unique V-gene family were excluded. In a later analysis, 450 to 600 highly shared, low-generation-probability nucleotide sequences were removed to address suspected cross-contamination and a sequencing artifact. A later analysis calculated a clonal expansion index for each public chain from normalized within-repertoire ranks of inferred template counts. In a later analysis, generation probabilities were computed using a VDJ recombination model fitted to out-of-frame rearrangements, and the results were checked against IGoR. A later analysis scored TCR-TCR, TCR-HLA and TCR-CMV co-occurrence with hypergeometric tests, applying a repertoire-size bias correction to TCR pairs. False discovery rates were estimated in a later analysis by permuting HLA or CMV assignments 20 times. A later analysis grouped co-occurring TCRs with DBSCAN, adding TCRdist sequence similarity when clustering within HLA-allele-positive subsets. For co-occurrence clustering, repertoires with fewer than 30,000 or more than 120,000 public chains were excluded, along with roughly 5 repertoires with anomalous nucleotide sharing. TCRdb provides this immuneACCESS table in a form limited to in-frame rearrangements. Some clones are lacking; in checked studies, under half of them reflect an unresolved V gene, and why the rest are absent is not known. D and trimming come from the DNA, and the V and J calls and clone size come from that table. The sample table contains about 170,000 clones; only one count was recorded for about 85% of them. The ten top clones hold approximately 2% of the sample.

The cohort comprised fewer than 750 healthy bone marrow donors. All cohort members were sampled while nominally healthy, although unrecorded immune exposures were likely present. The donor tested CMV seropositive and was one of the 289 seropositive cohort members. Every donor gave a peripheral blood sample, and the peripheral blood mononuclear cells from that sample were used for TCR beta sequencing. The Qiagen DNeasy Blood Extraction Kit was used to extract genomic DNA from the blood cell samples. CDR1 and CDR2 are drawn from the germline V gene (reference sequence): LNHDA, SQIVND. The junction shows trimming of 4 bases on V and 7 bases on J, and the gene matches do not reach 14 bases of it. The CDR3 runs 17 amino acids, cysteine and phenylalanine included. The only DNA kept is the CDR3, 51 bases in frame from the first base.

The chain is assembled from TRBV19 and TRBJ1-4; 8 nucleotides in the junction match TRBD1. The sequence derives from a man between 18 and 29 years old in good health and CMV-seropositive. The sample consisted of PBMCs. The CDR3 region: CASSSSAGGAGGEKLFF. The sequenced DNA is TGTGCCAGTAGTAGTTCGGCAGGGGGCGCCGGGGGTGAAAAACTGTTTTTT.